The table lists the clone carrying this TCR beta chain with a count of one. In the study's own analysis: It was from reference gene primer amplification that nucleated cell counts were estimated. Data came from immunoSEQ multiplex PCR; TCRdb stores just in-frame clones and leaves some out. Clonal size and the V and J genes are those of that table, whereas D and trimming came from the DNA. The data contain approximately 76,000 clones, approximately 85% of them singletons. The CDR3 spans 15 residues. Germline values: CDR1 LNHDA, CDR2 SQIVND (reference sequence). V shed 10 bases and J 4 bases; nucleotides not matched to a gene: 14. The record originates from a study of blood T cell repertoires in COVID-19. As for the study in general: The analysed material was cDNA or gDNA that came from T cells, B-cell-depleted T cells, or PBMCs.

The chain couples TRBV19 to TRBJ1-2; 8 bases map to TRBD1. Material for sequencing was peripheral blood. The TCR sequence derives from a woman over 75 with active or convalescent COVID-19. CDR3 loop: CATKPGRGRLYGYTF. CDR3 coding DNA: TGTGCCACAAAACCGGGCAGGGGGCGACTCTATGGCTACACCTTC.